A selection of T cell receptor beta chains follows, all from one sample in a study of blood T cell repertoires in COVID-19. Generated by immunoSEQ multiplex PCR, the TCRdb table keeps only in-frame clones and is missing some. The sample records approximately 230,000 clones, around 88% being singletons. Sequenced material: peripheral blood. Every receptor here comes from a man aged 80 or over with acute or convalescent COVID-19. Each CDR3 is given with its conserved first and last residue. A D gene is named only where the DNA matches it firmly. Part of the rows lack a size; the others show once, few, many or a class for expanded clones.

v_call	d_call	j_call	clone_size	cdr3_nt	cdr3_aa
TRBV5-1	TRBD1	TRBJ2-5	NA	TGCGCCAGCAGCTTCCAGGGACAGGGGGTCCAAGAGACCCAGTACTTC	CASSFQGQGVQETQYF
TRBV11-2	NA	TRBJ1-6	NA	TGTGCCAGCAGCTTAGATCCAGGGTTGAATTCACCCCTCCACTTT	CASSLDPGLNSPLHF
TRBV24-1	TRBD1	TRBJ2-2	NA	TGTGCCACCAGTGATCCCCGACAGGGGGGTGATCCCGGGGAGCTGTTTTTT	CATSDPRQGGDPGELFF
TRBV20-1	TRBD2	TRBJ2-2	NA	TGCAGTGCTAGTCGGACTAGCATTTGGGACACCGGGGAGCTGTTTTTT	CSASRTSIWDTGELFF
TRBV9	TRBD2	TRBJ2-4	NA	TGTGCCAGCAGCGTAGGTTGGGCTAGCGGGGTTGGGTCCAAAAACATTCAGTACTTC	CASSVGWASGVGSKNIQYF
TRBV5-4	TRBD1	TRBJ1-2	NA	TGTGCCAGCAGCCCGGGACAGAAAAACTATGGCTACACCTTC	CASSPGQKNYGYTF
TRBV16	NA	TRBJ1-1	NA	TGTGCCAGCCTACGGACAGTCAACACTGAAGCTTTCTTT	CASLRTVNTEAFF
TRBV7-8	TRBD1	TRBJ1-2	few	TGTGCCAGCAGGCCGGGACAGGGCGGCCTAGCTAACTATGGCTACACCTTC	CASRPGQGGLANYGYTF
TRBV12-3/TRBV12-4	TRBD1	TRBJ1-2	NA	TGTGCCAGCAGGCCAACAGGGGCGAGTGGCTACACCTTC	CASRPTGASGYTF
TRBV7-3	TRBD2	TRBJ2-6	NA	TGTGCCAGCAGCTGGGGCGGGGGGAGCTCTGGGGCCAACGTCCTGACTTTC	CASSWGGGSSGANVLTF
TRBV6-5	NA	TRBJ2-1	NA	TGTGCCAGCAGTTTCGGTTTCTACAATGAGCAGTTCTTC	CASSFGFYNEQFF
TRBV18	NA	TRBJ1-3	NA	TGTGCCAGCTCAACCTCACAACGAAGAAACACCATATATTTT	CASSTSQRRNTIYF
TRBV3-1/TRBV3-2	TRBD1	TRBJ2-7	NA	TGTGCCAGCAGCCAAGGACAGGGTTTGACCTACGAGCAGTACTTC	CASSQGQGLTYEQYF
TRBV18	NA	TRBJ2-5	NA	TGTGCCAGCCCAACTGCGGGGACAGAGTTAGCAGAGACCCAGTACTTC	CASPTAGTELAETQYF
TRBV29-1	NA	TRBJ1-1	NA	TGCAGCGTTGAAGTGATGGAGGGTGAAGCTTTCTTT	CSVEVMEGEAFF
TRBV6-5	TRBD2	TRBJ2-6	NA	TGTGCCAGCCAGCCTTCGGGGGGTGGGGCCAACGTCCTGACTTTC	CASQPSGGGANVLTF
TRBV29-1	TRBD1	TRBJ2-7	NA	TGCAGCGTTGAGGCAATGGGGACAGGGACATACGAGCAGTACTTC	CSVEAMGTGTYEQYF
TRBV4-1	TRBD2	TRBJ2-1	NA	TGCGCCAGCAGCCGCCTAGGGACTAGCAATGAGCAGTTCTTC	CASSRLGTSNEQFF
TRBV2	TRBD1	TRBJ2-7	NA	TGTGCCAGCAGAAAGGACAGGGGGGCTTCCTACGAGCAGTACTTC	CASRKDRGASYEQYF
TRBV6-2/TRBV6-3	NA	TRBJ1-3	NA	TGTGCCAGCAGTTACGAACAGCCGCGCTCTGGAAACACCATATATTTT	CASSYEQPRSGNTIYF
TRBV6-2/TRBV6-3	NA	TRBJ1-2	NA	TGTGCCAGCAGGCCTACAGGGCGCGACTATGGCTACACCTTC	CASRPTGRDYGYTF
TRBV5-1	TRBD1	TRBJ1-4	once	TGCGCCAGCAGCTCGACAGGGGGCAATGAAAAACTGTTTTTT	CASSSTGGNEKLFF
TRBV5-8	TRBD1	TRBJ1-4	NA	TGTGCCAGCAGCCGCGGGACAGGCCAATCAACTAATGAAAAACTGTTTTTT	CASSRGTGQSTNEKLFF
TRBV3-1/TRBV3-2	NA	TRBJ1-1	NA	TGTGCCAGCAGCCAAGGGTATTTGGGGGGAGCGACTGAAGCTTTCTTT	CASSQGYLGGATEAFF
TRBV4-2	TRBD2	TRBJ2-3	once	TGTGCCAGCAGCCAAGGGGAACTAGCGCAAATAGCTAGCACAGATACGCAGTATTTT	CASSQGELAQIASTDTQYF
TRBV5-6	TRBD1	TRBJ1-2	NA	TGTGCCAGCAGCTTGCGGGACAGGTATGGCTACACCTTC	CASSLRDRYGYTF